The T cell receptor (beta chain) under discussion was sequenced for a study of blood T cell repertoires in COVID-19. On the study more broadly: Samples representing acute and convalescent COVID-19 were sourced from the United States, Italy and Spain. T cells, B-cell-depleted T cells, or PBMCs supplied cDNA or gDNA.

In the authors' workflow: Nucleated cell number was recorded as an estimate derived from reference gene primer amplification. Libraries were prepared by immunoSEQ multiplex PCR; TCRdb keeps only in-frame clonotypes and omits some of them. V, J and clone size are taken as reported in that table, and D and trimming were inferred from the DNA itself. The sample lists more than 60,000 clones; about 87% were seen once. Germline V gene lookup returns CDR1 LNHDA and CDR2 SQIVND (reference sequence). With 1 base clipped from V and 2 bases from J, the junction kept 4 bases outside the gene matches. This CDR3 region has 15 residues.

The sequence was collected from a man aged 60-69 years with acute or convalescent COVID-19. The material sequenced was peripheral blood. J is TRBJ1-2 and V is TRBV19; 7 nucleotides agree with TRBD1. CDR3 nucleotides: TGTGCCAGTAGTATAGTGAAACAGGGGAACTATGGCTACACCTTC. This codes for CASSIVKQGNYGYTF.